A single sample is the source of the 14 T cell receptor beta chains below, sequenced in a study of cytomegalovirus exposure and HLA in healthy donors (TCRdb year 2017). Receptor libraries were prepared by the immunoSEQ multiplex PCR assay. The multiplex PCR relied on a mix of 60 forward primers for TCR Vbeta segments and 13 reverse primers for TCR Jbeta segments. TCRdb re-hosts the immuneACCESS table, in-frame sequences only. Its copies lack some clones; in the studies checked, an unresolved V gene accounts for under half of them, and the cause for the rest is not known. This sample comprises tens of thousands of clones, approximately 60% of them detected only once. Of the sample, 4.4% falls within the top ten clones. The material sequenced was PBMCs. All receptors derive from a male donor in good health and CMV-seropositive.

The chain joins TRBV7-9 to TRBJ1-2; D not resolved. The CDR3 has 13 amino acids. The V end lost 5 bases, the J end lost 0 bases, and 7 bases lay between the germline ends. Germline V CDR1 and CDR2: SEHNR, FQNEAQ (reference sequence). CDR3 sequence (DNA): TGTGCCAGCAGCCTCCCAGCTAACTATGGCTACACCTTC. Amino acid sequence: CASSLPANYGYTF.

This clone was seen just once. V usage is TRBV28 and J usage is TRBJ1-5; TRBD1 aligns across 10 bases. After removal of 8 bases from V and 0 bases from J, the junction contained 16 bases not matched to a gene. This CDR3 is 19 amino acids long. Looked up from germline, CDR1 is MDHEN and CDR2 is SYDVKM. The DNA for the CDR3 is TGTGCCAGCCGCCCCGGAGGGACAGGGGCGCCGTATAGCAATCAGCCCCAGCATTTT. As protein: CASRPGGTGAPYSNQPQHF.

The rearrangement joins TRBV25-1 to TRBJ2-5; 7 positions match TRBD1. This CDR3 is built from 13 residues. Germline assignment: CDR1 MGHDK and CDR2 SYGVNS. With V trimmed by 4 bases and J by 1 base, 0 bases remained unmatched. In DNA, the CDR3 is TGTGCCAGCAGTGGGGACAGCCAAGAGACCCAGTACTTC. Amino acids: CASSGDSQETQYF.

The chain combines TRBV9 with TRBJ2-1; 10 bases line up with TRBD2. Germline trimming cut 4 bases from V and 2 bases from J; bases unmatched to any gene: 9. Looked up from germline, CDR1 is SGDLS and CDR2 is YYNGEE. The CDR3 consists of 17 residues. The CDR3 loop is CASSPRISGGTYNEQFF. The CDR3 DNA reads as TGTGCCAGCAGCCCCAGAATTAGCGGGGGGACCTACAATGAGCAGTTCTTC.

The V call is TRBV7-9, the J call TRBJ1-1; unclear D gene. The length of the CDR3 is 12 residues. V dropped 3 bases and J dropped 3 bases, with 5 bases sitting between them. CDR1 SEHNR and CDR2 FQNEAQ come from the germline V gene (reference sequence). The CDR3 DNA reads as TGTGCCAGCAGCTTTCCGGACACTGAAGCTTTCTTT. Translating gives CASSFPDTEAFF.

The rearrangement joins TRBV5-4 to TRBJ2-2; 10 nucleotides align to TRBD2. This CDR3 is built from 20 residues. Germline CDR1 reads SGHNT; CDR2 reads YYREEE (reference sequence). The trim removed 5 bases at V and 4 bases at J, leaving 20 bases unmatched. The CDR3 protein is CASSLNLAGVGGGITGELFF. Here the CDR3 DNA reads TGTGCCAGCAGTCTGAACCTAGCGGGAGTCGGAGGTGGAATCACCGGGGAGCTGTTTTTT. Using reference TRBV5-4 and TRBJ2-2 for the parts outside the CDR3, the full variable domain is ETGVTQSPTHLIKTRGQQVTLRCSSQSGHNTVSWYQQALGQGPQFIFQYYREEENGRGNFPPRFSGLQFPNYSSELNVNALELDDSALYLCASSLNLAGVGGGITGELFFGEGSRLTVL.

The rearrangement joins TRBV28 to TRBJ2-7; 11 bases are shared with TRBD2. The V and J ends lost 4 bases and 6 bases, in that order; junction bases with no gene match: 8. The germline gives CDR1 MDHEN, CDR2 SYDVKM. The CDR3 totals 15 residues. The CDR3: CASSSLAGGPSEQYF. The CDR3 bases are TGTGCCAGCAGTTCTTTAGCGGGGGGGCCCTCCGAGCAGTACTTC.

This chain joins TRBV7-6 and TRBJ1-6; tentatively, D is TRBD1 (6 bases). The V end lost 8 bases, the J end lost 9 bases, and 17 bases lay between the germline ends. CDR3 length equals 14 residues. CDR1 and CDR2 (germline): SGHVS, FNYEAQ. The CDR3 region is CASGSTGTGSPLHF. The CDR3 nucleotides read TGTGCCAGCGGGTCGACAGGAACGGGTTCACCCCTCCACTTT. Based on the CDR3 plus reference TRBV7-6 and TRBJ1-6, the full variable domain is GAGVSQSPRYKVTKRGQDVALRCDPISGHVSLYWYRQALGQGPEFLTYFNYEAQQDKSGLPNDRFSAERPEGSISTLTIQRTEQRDSAMYRCASGSTGTGSPLHFGNGTRLTVT.

Here the CDR3 DNA reads TGTGCCAGCAGCTTACAGGGGGCGCATGGAACTAATGAAAAACTGTTTTTT. It codes for CASSLQGAHGTNEKLFF. The rearrangement uses TRBV7-6 and TRBJ1-4; 8 nucleotides match TRBD1. CDR3 size: 17 residues. Per the germline V gene, CDR1 is SGHVS and CDR2 is FNYEAQ. The V and J ends lost 2 bases and 1 base, in that order; junction bases with no gene match: 6.

V and J are TRBV10-3 and TRBJ2-5; D is perhaps TRBD1 (6 bases). Trimming pared 2 bases from V and 4 bases from J, leaving 8 bases between. Per the germline V gene, CDR1 is ENHRY and CDR2 is SYGVKD. CDR3 length: 13 amino acids. In DNA form, the CDR3 reads TGTGCCATCAGTGAGACAGGGTCAGAGACCCAGTACTTC. This translates into CAISETGSETQYF.

This chain connects TRBV30 to TRBJ2-2, with D perhaps TRBD2 (5 bases). Germline V gives CDR1 GTSNPN, CDR2 SVGIG (reference sequence). There are 14 residues in the CDR3. Trimming removed 0 bases at V and 1 base at J, with 6 bases between. The CDR3 sequence is CAWSVRGNTGELFF. CDR3 in DNA: TGTGCCTGGAGTGTACGGGGGAACACCGGGGAGCTGTTTTTT.

The CDR3 here is CASKSGQGIYQPQHF. In nucleotides, the CDR3 is TGTGCCAGTAAATCCGGGCAGGGGATCTATCAGCCCCAGCATTTT. This sequence joins TRBV19 and TRBJ1-5; possible D gene TRBD1, 6 bases. Germline V gene sequence: CDR1 LNHDA, CDR2 SQIVND (reference sequence). Trimming left V 7 bases short and J 5 bases short, with 18 bases between. The CDR3 is 15 residues long.

V and J are TRBV29-1 and TRBJ2-7; weak D call: TRBD1 (5 bases). Trimming removed 0 bases from V and 3 bases from J, with 12 bases in between. The germline V gene encodes CDR1 SQVTM and CDR2 ANQGSEA. CDR3 length equals 14 residues. The CDR3 coding sequence is TGCAGCGTTGAAGACCCAGGGATTGACTACGAGCAGTACTTC. This translates into CSVEDPGIDYEQYF.

Here the CDR3 DNA reads TGTGCCGGCCCCCCCCCGTCGGGCGAGCAGTACTTC. Protein product: CAGPPPSGEQYF. This rearrangement joins TRBV12-1 to TRBJ2-7; the D call TRBD2 from the table was never checked on the DNA. TRBV12-1 is a listed pseudogene. The CDR3 is 12 residues long.